This is a list of T cell receptor beta chains from one sample in a study of cytotoxic CD8 clonotypes in ibrutinib-treated CLL. The method was immunoSEQ multiplex PCR; TCRdb's version includes in-frame clones alone and lacks a portion of them. The sample lists about 300,000 clones, about 72% occurring once. This sample comprised PBMCs, obtained at disease progression, from a patient treated with ibrutinib. Source of these receptors: a human donor with chronic lymphocytic leukemia. CDR3s leave out the opening cysteine and the closing phenylalanine or tryptophan.

j_gene | v_gene | CDR3aa
TRBJ2-1 | TRBV6-1 | ASSRGASSYNEQF
TRBJ2-1 | TRBV4-1 | ASSYLAQEGDEQF
TRBJ1-5 | TRBV4-1 | ASSTYGQGARYSNQPQH
TRBJ1-5 | TRBV28 | ASSPGVGRDQPQH
TRBJ2-1 | TRBV11-2 | ASTVGTISYNEQF
TRBJ1-4 | TRBV6-5 | ASSGRQGRNEKLF
TRBJ2-1 | TRBV20-1 | SARAYNEQF
TRBJ2-6 | TRBV5-4 | ASSSGAGANVLT
TRBJ2-7 | TRBV28 | ASSLSPQGSSYEQY
TRBJ2-7 | TRBV5-4 | ASSLVPSLEQY
TRBJ1-4 | TRBV18 | ASSPKSSGRNEKLF
TRBJ1-2 | TRBV19 | ASSLEGRAYGYT
TRBJ1-2 | TRBV23-1 | ASSQGEVYGYT
TRBJ2-7 | TRBV7-6 | ASRETSGSIDEQY
TRBJ2-6 | TRBV7-9 | ASSLGRSGANVLT
TRBJ2-2 | TRBV7-3 | ASSLGLAADTGELF
TRBJ2-5 | TRBV29-1 | SVEGGTGGFETQY
TRBJ2-3 | TRBV7-2 | ASSLRAGLTDTQY
TRBJ2-5 | TRBV28 | ASSPFGALLTQETQY
TRBJ2-7 | TRBV2 | ASSSRGGGFGYEQY
TRBJ2-3 | TRBV29-1 | SVYSVSTDTQY
TRBJ1-4 | TRBV7-9 | ASSLPTGDVEKLF
TRBJ1-5 | TRBV28 | ASSPGTVNQPQH
TRBJ1-1 | TRBV11-3 | ASSKDGTDDEAF
TRBJ2-3 | TRBV5-1 | ASSSTSGGSTDTQY
TRBJ1-5 | TRBV7-9 | ASSLGLINQPQH
TRBJ1-1 | TRBV19 | ASKAWTGDTEAF
TRBJ2-1 | TRBV5-6 | ASSHRGLAGLNEQF